This TCR beta chain derives from a study of T cell responses to AZD1222 COVID-19 vaccine. Repertoires were generated with immunoSEQ multiplex PCR, while TCRdb's copy carries only in-frame clones and drops some. This table holds roughly 58,000 clones, 75% to 90% found once. The sample was peripheral blood, taken on day 0 of MenACWY control vaccination. This TCR was recovered from an adult in good health.

The CDR3 region has the DNA TGTGCCAGCAGCCCGACCATGAGAGGGGGTAGTAACACCGGGGAGCTGTTTTTT. The encoded protein is CASSPTMRGGSNTGELFF. The chain employs TRBV7-9 and TRBJ2-2, with D perhaps matching TRBD1 (6 bases). This CDR3 comprises 18 residues. The germline CDR1 and CDR2 sequences are SEHNR and FQNEAQ (reference sequence). The V gene lost 5 bases and the J gene lost 2 bases, with 21 bases spanning the gap.